This TCR beta chain is from a study of OX40 agonist ivuxolimab in advanced cancers. Overall study findings and caveats: People who partly responded at 0.1-3.0 mg/kg had some of the least clonal expansion seen.

Of note for this clone: Its antigen is as yet unknown.

Profiling relied on immunoSEQ multiplex PCR, and the TCRdb table lists in-frame clones only, not all of them. The profile shows around 26,000 clones, approximately 75% of them singletons. From germline, CDR1 is MDHEN and CDR2 SYDVKM. V lost 7 bases and J lost 4; bases outside the gene matches: 7. The CDR3 is made up of 15 amino acids. Source: CD4+ or CD8+ T cells sorted from blood, taken in a trial of the OX40 agonist ivuxolimab. The receptor's source is an adult with an advanced solid tumor such as melanoma, head and neck, liver or kidney cancer. The chain combines TRBV28 with TRBJ2-1, with TRBD2 matching 10 bases. The CDR3 nucleotides read TGTGCCAGCAAACCTTCGGGACTAGCGTACAATGAGCAGTTCTTC. Protein: CASKPSGLAYNEQFF.